The source of this T cell receptor beta chain is a study of read filtering for tumor transcriptome and immune sequencing. Across the whole study: TCR-mapped reads were about 3.5 to 11 million with IR-seq versus roughly 85 to 1,300 with RNA-seq.

The library was built from 400 ng RNA with molecular barcoded adaptors for alpha/delta and beta/gamma chains. Using its own MiXCR run on the reads, TCRdb lists one record per CDR3 protein. The data show 40,000 or so distinct CDR3 sequences, with 13% seen just once and around 28% held by the top ten. At least ten counts were recorded for this clonotype. Its antigen is as yet unknown. Study-wide results and caveats: Sorted CD138-negative bone marrow cells were not purified T cells.

Trimming took 6 bases from V and 4 from J; bases not matched to a gene: 8. The CDR3 totals 15 residues. Germline V gives CDR1 SGHVS, CDR2 FNYEAQ. The chain combines TRBV7-6 with TRBJ2-1, with TRBD2 matching over 8 bases. The source of this sequence is a donor at least 40 years old with multiple myeloma. The material sequenced was a population of CD138-negative cells sorted from bone marrow. CDR3 bases: TGTGCCAGCAGAGTCCTCAGCGGGAGTTACAATGAGCAGTTCTTC. Residues: CASRVLSGSYNEQFF.